This T cell receptor (beta chain) was recorded in a study of T cells expressing NK-cell markers. It was by 5'RACE template switching with UMIs that TCR beta cDNA was made. After re-calling the 5' RACE reads, TCRdb lists one entry per CDR3 protein, DNA absent. The specimen's table records 150,000 to 200,000 distinct CDR3 sequences. The V gene's germline CDR1 is MDHEN and CDR2 SYDVKM. CDR3 length: 18 residues. This chain joins TRBV28 and TRBJ1-5. This receptor was identified in a man aged 18 to 69 in good health. Sequencing was performed on blood T cells: a sorted CD56 or NKG2C T cell subset, CD4+ or CD8+ T cells, or bulk PBMC T cells (not recorded which). CDR3: CASSSLWELGRLNQPQHF.